This is a list of T cell receptor beta chains from one sample in a study of a mutant IDH1 vaccine in newly diagnosed glioma. Some clones are missing from TCRdb's copy, which holds only in-frame ones; the method was immunoSEQ multiplex PCR. The data show just under 95,000 clones, about 82% seen once. Sequencing was performed on PBMCs, taken from a glioma patient treated with radiotherapy, temozolomide or both. These receptors all come from a man aged 35 to 55 with glioma. CDR3s include the opening cysteine and the closing phenylalanine or tryptophan.

v_call	j_call	cdr3_aa
TRBV27	TRBJ1-6	CASSFISGALLNSPLHF
TRBV29-1	TRBJ2-5	CSAVLAGGGETQYF
TRBV30	TRBJ1-1	CAWRDRGNTEAFF
TRBV9	TRBJ2-7	CASSETGQATEQYF
TRBV14	TRBJ2-3	CASSHPPGGYSTDTQYF
TRBV5-3	TRBJ2-5	CARSPGQGTFPSKTQYF
TRBV4-3	TRBJ2-1	CASSQGYRGRHNEQFF
TRBV5-4	TRBJ1-2	CASSILRVLGLPDYGYTF
TRBV19	TRBJ2-1	CASGRGPGSYNEQFF
TRBV19	TRBJ2-3	CASSRRETDTQYF
TRBV27	TRBJ2-2	CASSSRIVVTGELFF
TRBV19	TRBJ1-5	CASSIEGNSNQPQHF
TRBV5-4	TRBJ2-7	CASSSGTGMRNEQYF
TRBV7-6	TRBJ1-3	CASSSGSGNTIYF
TRBV5-4	TRBJ2-5	CASSSGPLELETQYF
TRBV20-1	TRBJ2-7	CSASTSYEQYF
TRBV25-1	TRBJ1-3	CASSDPGQGAGNTIYF
TRBV7-9	TRBJ2-5	CASSLGGLSLQETQYF
TRBV28	TRBJ2-6	CASSTRGNSGANVLTF
TRBV5-6	TRBJ2-3	CASSLILAGLTDTQYF
TRBV19	TRBJ1-2	CASSRDRGRLNYGYTF
TRBV6-1	TRBJ1-1	CASRTAEAFF
TRBV29-1	TRBJ1-1	CSVEVKGAGTEAFF
TRBV7-9	TRBJ1-1	CASSARQGSDAFF
TRBV27	TRBJ1-5	CASICPETGAISNQPQHF
TRBV9	TRBJ2-7	CASSAGQSPSYEQYF
TRBV9	TRBJ2-6	CASSEQGSGANVLTF
TRBV5-6	TRBJ2-5	CASSLSSGRVGETQYF
TRBV2	TRBJ1-2	CASSEGFYGYTF
TRBV25-1	TRBJ2-7	CASRVSSYEQYF
TRBV7-2	TRBJ2-1	CASSFGTGWNEQFF
TRBV28	TRBJ1-2	CASTQGQGSYGYTF
TRBV21-1	TRBJ2-7	CASSKHRIDTRNQPYEQYF
TRBV19	TRBJ1-4	CASSIDRREKLFF
TRBV7-2	TRBJ2-5	CASSLGRLGIETQYF
TRBV6-5	TRBJ2-2	CASTGDTGELFF
TRBV6-5	TRBJ1-5	CASSVGQGLNQPQHF
TRBV7-2	TRBJ2-3	CASRPWSGTPDTQYF
TRBV27	TRBJ2-7	CASSPSGLIPYEQYF
TRBV30	TRBJ1-2	CAWSVGGPYGYTF
TRBV30	TRBJ2-7	CAWSRGQGGSGQYF
TRBV7-7	TRBJ2-3	CASSPGGGATDTQYF
TRBV7-6	TRBJ2-3	CASSLGAAPSTDTQYF
TRBV27	TRBJ1-2	CASSPPGPGLYGYTF
TRBV5-5	TRBJ2-7	CASSPIRMEQYF
TRBV6-5	TRBJ2-7	CASSYGPGQQYF
TRBV7-8	TRBJ2-5	CASSLAQETQYF
TRBV7-9	TRBJ2-1	CASSPGTGRVNEQFF
TRBV30	TRBJ2-7	CAWTHGTVEQYF
TRBV5-1	TRBJ1-4	CASSFQTGAGEKLFF